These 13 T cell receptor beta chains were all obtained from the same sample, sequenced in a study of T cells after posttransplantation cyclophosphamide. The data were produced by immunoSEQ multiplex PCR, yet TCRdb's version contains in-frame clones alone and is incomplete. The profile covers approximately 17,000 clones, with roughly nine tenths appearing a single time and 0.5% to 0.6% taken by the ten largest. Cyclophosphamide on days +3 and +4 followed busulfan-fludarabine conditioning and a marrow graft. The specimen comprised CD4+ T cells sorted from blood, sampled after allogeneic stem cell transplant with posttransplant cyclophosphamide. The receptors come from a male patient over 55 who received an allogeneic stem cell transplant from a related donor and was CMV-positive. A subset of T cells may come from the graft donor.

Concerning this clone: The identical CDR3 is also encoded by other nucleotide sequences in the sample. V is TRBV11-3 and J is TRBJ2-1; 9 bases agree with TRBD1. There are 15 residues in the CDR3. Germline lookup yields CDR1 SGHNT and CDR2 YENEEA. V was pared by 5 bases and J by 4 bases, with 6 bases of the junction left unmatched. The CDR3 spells CASSQGTGRYNEQFF. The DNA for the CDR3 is TGTGCCAGCAGCCAGGGGACAGGGCGTTACAATGAGCAGTTCTTC.

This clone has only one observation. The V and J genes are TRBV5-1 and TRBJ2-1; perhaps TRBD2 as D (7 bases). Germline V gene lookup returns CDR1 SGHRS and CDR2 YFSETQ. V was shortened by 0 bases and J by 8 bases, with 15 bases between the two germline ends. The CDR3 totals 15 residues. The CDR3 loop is CASSLANGGADEQFF. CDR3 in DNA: TGCGCCAGCAGCTTGGCCAATGGGGGGGCCGATGAGCAGTTCTTC.

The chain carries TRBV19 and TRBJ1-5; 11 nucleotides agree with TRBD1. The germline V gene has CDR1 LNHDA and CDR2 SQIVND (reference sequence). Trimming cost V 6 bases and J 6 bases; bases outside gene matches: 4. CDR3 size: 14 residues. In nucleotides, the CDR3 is TGTGCCAGTAGGTGGACAGGGGGCCGTCAGCCCCAGCATTTT. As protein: CASRWTGGRQPQHF.

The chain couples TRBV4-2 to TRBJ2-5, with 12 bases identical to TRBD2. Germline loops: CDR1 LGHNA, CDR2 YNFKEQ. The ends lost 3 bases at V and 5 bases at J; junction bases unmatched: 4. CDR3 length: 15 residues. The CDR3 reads CASSQRLAGEETQYF. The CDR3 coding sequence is TGTGCCAGCAGCCAGAGACTAGCGGGGGAGGAGACCCAGTACTTC.

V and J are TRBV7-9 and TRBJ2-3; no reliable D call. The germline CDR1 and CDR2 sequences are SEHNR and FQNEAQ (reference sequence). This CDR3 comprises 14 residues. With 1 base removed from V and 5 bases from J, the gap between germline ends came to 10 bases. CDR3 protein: CASSLGLDGDTQYF. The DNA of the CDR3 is TGTGCCAGCAGCTTAGGCCTAGATGGAGATACGCAGTATTTT.

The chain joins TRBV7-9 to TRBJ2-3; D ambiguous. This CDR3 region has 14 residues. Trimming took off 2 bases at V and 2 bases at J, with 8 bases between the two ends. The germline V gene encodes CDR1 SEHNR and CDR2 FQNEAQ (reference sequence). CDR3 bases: TGTGCCAGCAGCTTACCCCGGGTCACAGATACGCAGTATTTT. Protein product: CASSLPRVTDTQYF.

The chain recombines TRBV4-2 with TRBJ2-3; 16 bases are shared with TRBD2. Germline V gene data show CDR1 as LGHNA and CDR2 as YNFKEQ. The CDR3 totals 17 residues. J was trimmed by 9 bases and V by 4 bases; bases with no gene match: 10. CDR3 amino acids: CASSPNLGTSGGVTQYF. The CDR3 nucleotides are TGTGCCAGCAGCCCCAACTTGGGGACTAGCGGGGGGGTGACGCAGTATTTT.

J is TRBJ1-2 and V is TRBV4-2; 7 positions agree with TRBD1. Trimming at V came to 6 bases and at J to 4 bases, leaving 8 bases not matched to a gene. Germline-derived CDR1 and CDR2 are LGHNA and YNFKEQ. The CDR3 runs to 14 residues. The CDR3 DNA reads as TGTGCCAGCAGTAAAACAGGGGTGGGCTATGGCTACACCTTC. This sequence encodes CASSKTGVGYGYTF.

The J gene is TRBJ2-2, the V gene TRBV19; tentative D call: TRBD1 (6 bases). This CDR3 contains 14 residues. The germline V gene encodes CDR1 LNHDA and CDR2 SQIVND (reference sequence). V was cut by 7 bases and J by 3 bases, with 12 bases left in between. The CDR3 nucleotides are TGTGCCAGTAAACAGGGATCGCACACCGGGGAGCTGTTTTTT. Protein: CASKQGSHTGELFF.

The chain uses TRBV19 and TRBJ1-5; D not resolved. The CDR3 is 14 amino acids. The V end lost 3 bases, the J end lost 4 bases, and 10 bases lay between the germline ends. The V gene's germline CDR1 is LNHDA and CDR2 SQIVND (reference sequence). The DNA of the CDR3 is TGTGCCAGTAGTATTTCGGTCAGGAATCAGCCCCAGCATTTT. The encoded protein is CASSISVRNQPQHF.

The CDR3 bases are TGTGCCAGCAGCTTAGGTTTTCAGGGTTTAAACGGCTACACCTTC. This sequence encodes CASSLGFQGLNGYTF. The genes are TRBV7-2 and TRBJ1-2; D might be TRBD1 (5 bases). Germline CDR1 SGHTA, CDR2 FQGNSA. The CDR3 runs to 15 residues. The V end lost 1 base, the J end lost 8 bases, and 17 bases lay between the germline ends.

In DNA form, the CDR3 reads TGCGCCAGCAGCCCACCAAATCGGAAGGGGGTAGGGTATGGCTACACCTTC. It yields the protein CASSPPNRKGVGYGYTF. The V gene is TRBV4-1, the J gene TRBJ1-2; maybe TRBD1 (6 bases). V dropped 4 bases and J dropped 5 bases, with 23 bases sitting between them. Germline lookup yields CDR1 MGHRA and CDR2 YSYEKL. The CDR3 length is 17 residues.

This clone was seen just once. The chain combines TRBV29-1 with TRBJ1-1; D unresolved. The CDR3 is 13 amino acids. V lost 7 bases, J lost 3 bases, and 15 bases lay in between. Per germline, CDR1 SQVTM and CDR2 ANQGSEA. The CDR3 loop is CSGQGGLDTEAFF. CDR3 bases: TGCAGCGGCCAAGGAGGGCTGGACACTGAAGCTTTCTTT.